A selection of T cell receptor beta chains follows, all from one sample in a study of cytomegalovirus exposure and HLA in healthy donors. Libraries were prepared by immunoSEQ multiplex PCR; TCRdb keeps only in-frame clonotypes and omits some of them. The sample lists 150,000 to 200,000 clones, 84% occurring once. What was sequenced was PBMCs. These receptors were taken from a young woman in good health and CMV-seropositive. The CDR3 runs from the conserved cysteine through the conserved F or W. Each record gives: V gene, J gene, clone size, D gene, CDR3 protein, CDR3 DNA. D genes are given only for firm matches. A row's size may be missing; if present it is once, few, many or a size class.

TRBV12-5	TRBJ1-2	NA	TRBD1	CASGSDRVYTF	TGTGCTAGTGGTTCCGACAGGGTCTACACCTTC
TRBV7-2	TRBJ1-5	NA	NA	CASSLGTFGNQPQHF	TGTGCCAGCAGCTTAGGGACTTTTGGAAATCAGCCCCAGCATTTT
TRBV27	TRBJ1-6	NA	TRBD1	CASSLGTGHNNNSPLHF	TGTGCCAGCAGTCTTGGGACAGGCCACAATAATAATTCACCCCTCCACTTT
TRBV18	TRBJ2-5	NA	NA	CASSPEQGRQETQYF	TGTGCCAGCTCACCTGAACAGGGTAGGCAAGAGACCCAGTACTTC
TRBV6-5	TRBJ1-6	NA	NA	CASTRYNSPLHF	TGTGCCAGCACGCGCTATAATTCACCCCTCCACTTT
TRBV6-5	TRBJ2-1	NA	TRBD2	CASSSPGTSAEQFF	TGTGCCAGCAGTTCCCCGGGGACTAGCGCCGAGCAGTTCTTC
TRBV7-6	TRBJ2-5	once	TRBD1	CASSWTGAGETQYF	TGTGCCAGCAGCTGGACAGGGGCCGGGGAGACCCAGTACTTC
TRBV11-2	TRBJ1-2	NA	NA	CASSLLGTFYGYTF	TGTGCCAGCAGCCTTCTCGGGACTTTCTATGGCTACACCTTC
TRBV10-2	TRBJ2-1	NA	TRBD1	CASSQGAGEQFF	TGCGCCAGCAGTCAGGGGGCTGGTGAGCAGTTCTTC
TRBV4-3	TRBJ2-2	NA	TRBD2	CASSQGSGSASGGVNTGELFF	TGCGCCAGCAGCCAAGGTTCCGGGTCGGCTAGCGGGGGGGTGAACACCGGGGAGCTGTTTTTT
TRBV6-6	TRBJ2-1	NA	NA	CASSYPGLNEQFF	TGTGCCAGCAGTTACCCCGGTCTGAATGAGCAGTTCTTC
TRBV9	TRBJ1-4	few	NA	CASSGAAADGKLFF	TGTGCCAGCAGCGGAGCGGCGGCCGACGGGAAACTGTTTTTT
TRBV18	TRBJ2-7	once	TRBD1	CASSTGTEAYEQYF	TGTGCCAGCTCAACCGGGACAGAAGCCTACGAGCAGTACTTC
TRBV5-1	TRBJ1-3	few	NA	CASSGGDSGNTIYF	TGCGCCAGCAGCGGCGGGGACTCTGGAAACACCATATATTTT
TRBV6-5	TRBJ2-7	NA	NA	CASSSAGASYEQYF	TGTGCCAGCAGTTCGGCAGGGGCGTCCTACGAGCAGTACTTC